Listed here is a single T cell receptor beta chain. The data originate from a study of CD8 T cells in ankylosing spondylitis. J lost 0 bases, V lost 4 bases, and 1 base had no gene match. CDR1 and CDR2 from the germline V gene are MNHEY and SVGAGI. This CDR3 has 14 residues. TCRdb used MiXCR to reprocess the 5' RACE reads, holding one entry per CDR3 protein. The repertoire holds around 180,000 distinct CDR3 sequences, with 10% to 15% as singletons. The source material was blood, either unsorted or a sorted T cell fraction (not recorded which). The sequence was obtained from a female donor with ankylosing spondylitis or in good health (not recorded which). This chain connects TRBV6-5 to TRBJ1-1, with 8 bases aligning to TRBD1. DNA for the CDR3: TGTGCCAGCAGTTCGACAGGGGTGAACACTGAAGCTTTCTTT. This encodes CASSSTGVNTEAFF.